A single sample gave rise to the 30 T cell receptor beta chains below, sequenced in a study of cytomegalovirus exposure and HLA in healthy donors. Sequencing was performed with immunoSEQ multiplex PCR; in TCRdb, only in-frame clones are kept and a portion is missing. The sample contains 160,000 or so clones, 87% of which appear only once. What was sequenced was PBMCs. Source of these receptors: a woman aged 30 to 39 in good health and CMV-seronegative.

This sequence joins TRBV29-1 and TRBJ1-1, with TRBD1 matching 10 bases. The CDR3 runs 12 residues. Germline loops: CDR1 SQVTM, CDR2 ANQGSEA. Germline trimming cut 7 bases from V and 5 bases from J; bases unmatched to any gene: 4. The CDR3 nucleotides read TGCAGCGCCGGGACAGGGGAGACTGAAGCTTTCTTT. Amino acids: CSAGTGETEAFF.

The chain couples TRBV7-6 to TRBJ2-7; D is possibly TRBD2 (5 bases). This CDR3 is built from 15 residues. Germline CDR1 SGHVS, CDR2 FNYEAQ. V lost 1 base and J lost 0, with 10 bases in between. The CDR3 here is CASSLEYGGSYEQYF. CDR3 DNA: TGTGCCAGCAGCTTAGAGTACGGAGGCTCCTACGAGCAGTACTTC.

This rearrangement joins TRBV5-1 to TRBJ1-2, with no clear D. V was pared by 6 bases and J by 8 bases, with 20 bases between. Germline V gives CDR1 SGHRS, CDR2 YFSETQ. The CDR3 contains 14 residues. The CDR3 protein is CASNLDASRLGYTF. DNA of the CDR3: TGCGCCAGCAACCTAGACGCGAGCAGACTCGGCTACACCTTC.

CDR3 DNA sequence: TGTGCCAGCAGCACTACCGGGACAGGGGACGAGCAGTACTTC. It codes for CASSTTGTGDEQYF. The V call is TRBV5-6, the J call TRBJ2-7, with 10 bases identical to TRBD1. The CDR3 runs 14 residues. Unmatched junction bases numbered 6, after V lost 4 bases and J lost 5 bases. The V gene's germline CDR1 is SGHDT and CDR2 YYEEEE.

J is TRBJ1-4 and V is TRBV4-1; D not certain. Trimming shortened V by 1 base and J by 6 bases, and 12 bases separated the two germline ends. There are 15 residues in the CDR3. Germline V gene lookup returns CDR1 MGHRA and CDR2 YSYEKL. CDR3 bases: TGCGCCAGCAGCCAAGGATCGGGTGATCATGAAAAACTGTTTTTT. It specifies CASSQGSGDHEKLFF.

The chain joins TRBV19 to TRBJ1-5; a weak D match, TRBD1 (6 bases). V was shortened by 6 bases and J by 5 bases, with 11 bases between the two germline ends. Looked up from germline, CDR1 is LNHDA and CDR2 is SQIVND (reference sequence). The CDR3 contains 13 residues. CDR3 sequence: CASSQQGYQPQHF. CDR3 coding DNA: TGTGCCAGTAGCCAACAGGGCTATCAGCCCCAGCATTTT.

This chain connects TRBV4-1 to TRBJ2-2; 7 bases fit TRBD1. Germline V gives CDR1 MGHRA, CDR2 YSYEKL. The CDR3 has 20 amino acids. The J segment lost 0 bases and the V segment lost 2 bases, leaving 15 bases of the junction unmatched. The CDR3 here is CASSQRQVPGQSSNTGELFF. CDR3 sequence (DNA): TGCGCCAGCAGCCAACGCCAGGTACCGGGACAGTCCTCGAACACCGGGGAGCTGTTTTTT.

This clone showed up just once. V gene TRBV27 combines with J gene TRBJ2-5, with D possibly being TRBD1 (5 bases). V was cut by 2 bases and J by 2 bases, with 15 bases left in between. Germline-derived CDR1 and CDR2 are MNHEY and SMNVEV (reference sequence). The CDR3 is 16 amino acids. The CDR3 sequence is CASSLRAGLEQETQYF. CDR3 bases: TGTGCCAGCAGTTTAAGGGCAGGGCTGGAGCAAGAGACCCAGTACTTC.

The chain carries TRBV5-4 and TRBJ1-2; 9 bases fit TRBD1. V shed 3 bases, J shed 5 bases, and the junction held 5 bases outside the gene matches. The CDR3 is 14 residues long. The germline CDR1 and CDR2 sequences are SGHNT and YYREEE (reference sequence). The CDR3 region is CASSSGTGRYGYTF. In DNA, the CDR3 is TGTGCCAGCAGCTCCGGGACAGGGAGGTATGGCTACACCTTC.

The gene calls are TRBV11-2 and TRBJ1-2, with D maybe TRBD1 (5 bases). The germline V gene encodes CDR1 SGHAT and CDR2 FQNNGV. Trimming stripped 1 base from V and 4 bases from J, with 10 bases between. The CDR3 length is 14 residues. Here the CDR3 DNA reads TGTGCCAGCAGCTTAGGTCAGGGTCTCTATGGCTACACCTTC. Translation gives CASSLGQGLYGYTF.

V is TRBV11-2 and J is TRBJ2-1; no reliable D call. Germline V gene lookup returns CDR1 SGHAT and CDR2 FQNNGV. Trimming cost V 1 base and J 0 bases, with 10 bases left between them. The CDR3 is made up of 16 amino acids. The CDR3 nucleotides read TGTGCCAGCAGCTTAGGTCCTCGGAGCTCCTACAATGAGCAGTTCTTC. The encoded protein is CASSLGPRSSYNEQFF.

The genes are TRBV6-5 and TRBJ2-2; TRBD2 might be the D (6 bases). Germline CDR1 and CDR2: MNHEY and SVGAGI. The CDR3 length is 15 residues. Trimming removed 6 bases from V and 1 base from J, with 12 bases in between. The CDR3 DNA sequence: TGTGCCAGCAGATCCGGGGGAGGGAACACCGGGGAGCTGTTTTTT. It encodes CASRSGGGNTGELFF.

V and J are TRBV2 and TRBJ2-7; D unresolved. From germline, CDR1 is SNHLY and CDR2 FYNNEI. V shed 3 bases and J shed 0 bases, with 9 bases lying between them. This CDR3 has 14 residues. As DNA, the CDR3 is TGTGCCAGCAGTGAGGAACAGAGCTCCTACGAGCAGTACTTC. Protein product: CASSEEQSSYEQYF.

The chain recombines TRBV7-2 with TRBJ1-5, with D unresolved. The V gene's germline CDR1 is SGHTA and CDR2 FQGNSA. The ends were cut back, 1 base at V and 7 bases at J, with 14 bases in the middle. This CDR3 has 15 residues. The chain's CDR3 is CASSLGRSAGQPQHF. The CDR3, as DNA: TGTGCCAGCAGCTTAGGTCGGTCTGCGGGGCAGCCCCAGCATTTT.

The CDR3 bases are TGTGCCAGCAGCTTGGAGAGGGGGACAGGGCATATCGCTGGAAACACCATATATTTT. Residues: CASSLERGTGHIAGNTIYF. The rearrangement uses TRBV5-6 and TRBJ1-3; 9 bases are a match to TRBD1. Trimming cost V 0 bases and J 2 bases; bases outside gene matches: 12. In germline, CDR1 is SGHDT, CDR2 YYEEEE. The CDR3 consists of 19 residues.

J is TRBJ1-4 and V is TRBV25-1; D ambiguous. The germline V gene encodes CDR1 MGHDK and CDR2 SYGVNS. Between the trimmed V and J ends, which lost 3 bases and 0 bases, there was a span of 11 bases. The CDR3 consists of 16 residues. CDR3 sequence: CASSERGGATNEKLFF. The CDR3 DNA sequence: TGTGCCAGCAGTGAGCGGGGAGGTGCAACTAATGAAAAACTGTTTTTT. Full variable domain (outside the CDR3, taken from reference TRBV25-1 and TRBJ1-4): EADIYQTPRYLVIGTGKKITLECSQTMGHDKMYWYQQDPGMELHLIHYSYGVNSTEKGDLSSESTVSRIRTEHFPLTLESARPSHTSQYLCASSERGGATNEKLFFGSGTQLSVL.

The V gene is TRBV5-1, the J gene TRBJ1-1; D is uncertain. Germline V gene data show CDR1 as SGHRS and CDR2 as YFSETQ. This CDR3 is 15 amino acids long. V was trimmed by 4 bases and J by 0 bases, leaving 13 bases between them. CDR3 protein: CASSPKTIMNTEAFF. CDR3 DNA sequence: TGCGCCAGCAGCCCCAAGACTATAATGAACACTGAAGCTTTCTTT.

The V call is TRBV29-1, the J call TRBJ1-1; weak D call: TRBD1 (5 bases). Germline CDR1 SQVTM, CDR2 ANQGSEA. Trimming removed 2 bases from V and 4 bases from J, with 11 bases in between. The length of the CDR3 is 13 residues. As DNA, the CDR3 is TGCAGCGTTGAATCAGGGAAGAGCACTGAAGCTTTCTTT. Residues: CSVESGKSTEAFF.

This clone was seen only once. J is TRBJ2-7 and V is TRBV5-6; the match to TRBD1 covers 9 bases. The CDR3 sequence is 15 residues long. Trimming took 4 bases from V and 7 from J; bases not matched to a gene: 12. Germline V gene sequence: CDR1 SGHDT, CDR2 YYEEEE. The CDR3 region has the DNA TGTGCCAGCAGCCTGACAGGGGGAGGACTACGGGAGCAGTACTTC. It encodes CASSLTGGGLREQYF. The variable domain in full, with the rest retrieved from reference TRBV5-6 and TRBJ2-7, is DAGVTQSPTHLIKTRGQQVTLRCSPKSGHDTVSWYQQALGQGPQFIFQYYEEEERQRGNFPDRFSGHQFPNYSSELNVNALLLGDSALYLCASSLTGGGLREQYFGPGTRLTVT.

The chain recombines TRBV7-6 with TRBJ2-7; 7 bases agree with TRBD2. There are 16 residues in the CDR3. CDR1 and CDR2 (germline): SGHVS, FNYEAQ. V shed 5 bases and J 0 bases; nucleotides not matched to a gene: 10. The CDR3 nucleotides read TGTGCCAGCAGCCCCAATGGGGCTAGCGGCTCCTACGAGCAGTACTTC. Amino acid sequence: CASSPNGASGSYEQYF. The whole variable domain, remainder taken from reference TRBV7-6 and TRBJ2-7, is GAGVSQSPRYKVTKRGQDVALRCDPISGHVSLYWYRQALGQGPEFLTYFNYEAQQDKSGLPNDRFSAERPEGSISTLTIQRTEQRDSAMYRCASSPNGASGSYEQYFGPGTRLTVT.

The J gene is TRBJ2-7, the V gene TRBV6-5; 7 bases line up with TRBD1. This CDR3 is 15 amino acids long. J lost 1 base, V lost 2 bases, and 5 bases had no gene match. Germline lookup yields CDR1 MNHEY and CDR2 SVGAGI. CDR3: CASSYDRTGSYEQYF. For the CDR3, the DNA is TGTGCCAGCAGTTACGACAGGACAGGATCCTACGAGCAGTACTTC.

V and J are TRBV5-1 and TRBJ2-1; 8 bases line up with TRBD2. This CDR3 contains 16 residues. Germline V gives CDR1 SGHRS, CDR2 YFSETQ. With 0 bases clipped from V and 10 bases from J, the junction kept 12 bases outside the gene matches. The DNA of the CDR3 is TGCGCCAGCAGCTTGGATCTCGGGGGGGCTATGAGCGAGCAGTTCTTC. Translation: CASSLDLGGAMSEQFF.

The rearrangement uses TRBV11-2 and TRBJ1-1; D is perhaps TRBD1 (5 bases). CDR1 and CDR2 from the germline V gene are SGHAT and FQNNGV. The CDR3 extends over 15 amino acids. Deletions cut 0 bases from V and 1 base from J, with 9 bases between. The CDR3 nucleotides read TGTGCCAGCAGCTTAGAATGGGGGGGGAACACTGAAGCTTTCTTT. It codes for CASSLEWGGNTEAFF.

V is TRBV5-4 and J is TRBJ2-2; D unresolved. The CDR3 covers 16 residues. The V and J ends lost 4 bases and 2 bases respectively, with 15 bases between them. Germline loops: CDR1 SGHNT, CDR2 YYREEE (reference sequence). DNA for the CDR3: TGTGCCAGCAGCCCCCCCCCTACTACTAACACCGGGGAGCTGTTTTTT. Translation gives CASSPPPTTNTGELFF.

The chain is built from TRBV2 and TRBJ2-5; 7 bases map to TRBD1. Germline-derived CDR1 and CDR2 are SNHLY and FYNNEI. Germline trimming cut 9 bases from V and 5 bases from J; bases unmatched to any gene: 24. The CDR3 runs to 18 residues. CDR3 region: CARGVWQGVARTLETQYF. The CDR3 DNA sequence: TGTGCCAGGGGGGTTTGGCAGGGGGTAGCCAGGACTTTGGAGACCCAGTACTTC.

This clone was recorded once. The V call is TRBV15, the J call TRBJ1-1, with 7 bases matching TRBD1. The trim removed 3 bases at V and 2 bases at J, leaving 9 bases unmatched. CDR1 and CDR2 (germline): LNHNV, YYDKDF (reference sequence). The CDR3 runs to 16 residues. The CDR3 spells CATSRDLTGTNTEAFF. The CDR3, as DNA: TGTGCCACCAGCAGGGATTTGACAGGGACTAACACTGAAGCTTTCTTT.

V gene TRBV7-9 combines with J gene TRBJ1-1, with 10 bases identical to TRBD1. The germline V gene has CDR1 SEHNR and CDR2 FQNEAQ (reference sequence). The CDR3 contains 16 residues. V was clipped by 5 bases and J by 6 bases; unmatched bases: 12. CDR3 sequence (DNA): TGTGCCAGCAGCCACGACAGGGGGCAGTGGGGATCTGAAGCTTTCTTT. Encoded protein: CASSHDRGQWGSEAFF.

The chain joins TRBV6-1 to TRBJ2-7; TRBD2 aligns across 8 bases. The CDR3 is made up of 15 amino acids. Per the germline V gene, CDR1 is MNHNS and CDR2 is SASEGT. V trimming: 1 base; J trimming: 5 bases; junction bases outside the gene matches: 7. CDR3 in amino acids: CASSEVGGGLDEQYF. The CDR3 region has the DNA TGTGCCAGCAGTGAAGTCGGGGGGGGGCTTGACGAGCAGTACTTC.

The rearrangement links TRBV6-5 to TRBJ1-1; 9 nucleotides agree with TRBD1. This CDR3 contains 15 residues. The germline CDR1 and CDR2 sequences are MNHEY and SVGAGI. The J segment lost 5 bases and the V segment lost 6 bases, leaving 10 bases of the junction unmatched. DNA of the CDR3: TGTGCCAGCAGACCCACCGGGACAGGGTGGACTGAAGCTTTCTTT. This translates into CASRPTGTGWTEAFF.

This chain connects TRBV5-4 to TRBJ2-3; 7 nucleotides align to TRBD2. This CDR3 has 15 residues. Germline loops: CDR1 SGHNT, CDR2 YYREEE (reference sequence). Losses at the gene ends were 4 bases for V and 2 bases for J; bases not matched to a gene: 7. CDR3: CASSPGTMTTDTQYF. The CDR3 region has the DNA TGTGCCAGCAGCCCCGGGACTATGACCACAGATACGCAGTATTTT.